This T cell receptor beta chain was profiled in a study of blood T cell dynamics during melanoma immunotherapy. Sequencing used immunoSEQ multiplex PCR; TCRdb keeps in-frame clones, though not all of them. Altogether around 12,000 clones are present, about 81% being singletons, with the ten largest covering roughly 10%. Time point here: pre-treatment baseline. Samples come from before therapy and from week 3 after the first blockade cycle. Response was assessed by RECIST 1.1 at 12 weeks, except a couple of rapid progressors. A few counts support this clone. The germline V and J ends were trimmed by 7 bases and 8 bases, with 14 bases remaining between them. Germline V gives CDR1 LNHDA, CDR2 SQIVND (reference sequence). This CDR3 has 12 residues.

The rearrangement uses TRBV19 and TRBJ1-2, with a possible D match to TRBD1 (6 bases). The material sequenced was blood, taken from a patient treated with checkpoint blockade. The sequence was collected from a human donor with melanoma. DNA for the CDR3: TGTGCCAGTACGAGGGGGGCGGAAGGCTACACCTTC. This translates into CASTRGAEGYTF.